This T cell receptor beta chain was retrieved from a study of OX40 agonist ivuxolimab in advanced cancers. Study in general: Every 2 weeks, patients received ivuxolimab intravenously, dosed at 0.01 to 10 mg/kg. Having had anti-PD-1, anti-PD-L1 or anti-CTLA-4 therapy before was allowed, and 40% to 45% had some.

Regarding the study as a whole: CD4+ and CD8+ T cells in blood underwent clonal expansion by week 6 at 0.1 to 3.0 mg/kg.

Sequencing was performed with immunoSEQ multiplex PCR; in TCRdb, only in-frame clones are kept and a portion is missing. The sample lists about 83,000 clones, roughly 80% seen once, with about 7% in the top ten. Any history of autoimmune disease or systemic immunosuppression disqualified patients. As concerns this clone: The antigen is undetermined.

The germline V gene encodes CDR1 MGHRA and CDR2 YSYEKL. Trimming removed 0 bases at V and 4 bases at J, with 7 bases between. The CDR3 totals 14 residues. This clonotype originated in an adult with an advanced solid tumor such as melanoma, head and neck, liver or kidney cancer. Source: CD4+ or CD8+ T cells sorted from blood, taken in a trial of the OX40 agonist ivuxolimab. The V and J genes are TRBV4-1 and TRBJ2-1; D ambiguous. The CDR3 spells CASSQERLYNEQFF. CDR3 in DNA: TGCGCCAGCAGCCAAGAGCGGCTTTACAATGAGCAGTTCTTC.